The clone carrying this T cell receptor beta chain was recorded a few times. The antigen remains undetermined. The germline CDR1 and CDR2 sequences are LNHDA and SQIVND (reference sequence). The ends were cut back, 5 bases at V and 9 bases at J, with 8 bases in the middle. CDR3 length equals 12 residues. The data belong to a study of beta chain features in type 1 diabetes. Study-wide findings and caveats: There was a moderate but significant shortening of TCRB CDR3s in all four CD4+ subsets of Type 1 diabetes patients.

Since all of the isolated RNA was reverse transcribed, expressed TCRB transcripts were what got sequenced. Here immunoSEQ multiplex PCR was the method, and the copy in TCRdb shows in-frame clones only, minus some. This sample has around 600,000 clones, with around 12% found just once. The TCR comes from a man aged 25-40 years with type 1 diabetes. The sample taken for sequencing was naive CD4+ T cells from blood. The chain links TRBV19 to TRBJ1-6; D call uncertain. CDR3 in DNA: TGTGCCAGTAGTTTCCCGCGTTCACCCCTCCACTTT. Amino acids: CASSFPRSPLHF.